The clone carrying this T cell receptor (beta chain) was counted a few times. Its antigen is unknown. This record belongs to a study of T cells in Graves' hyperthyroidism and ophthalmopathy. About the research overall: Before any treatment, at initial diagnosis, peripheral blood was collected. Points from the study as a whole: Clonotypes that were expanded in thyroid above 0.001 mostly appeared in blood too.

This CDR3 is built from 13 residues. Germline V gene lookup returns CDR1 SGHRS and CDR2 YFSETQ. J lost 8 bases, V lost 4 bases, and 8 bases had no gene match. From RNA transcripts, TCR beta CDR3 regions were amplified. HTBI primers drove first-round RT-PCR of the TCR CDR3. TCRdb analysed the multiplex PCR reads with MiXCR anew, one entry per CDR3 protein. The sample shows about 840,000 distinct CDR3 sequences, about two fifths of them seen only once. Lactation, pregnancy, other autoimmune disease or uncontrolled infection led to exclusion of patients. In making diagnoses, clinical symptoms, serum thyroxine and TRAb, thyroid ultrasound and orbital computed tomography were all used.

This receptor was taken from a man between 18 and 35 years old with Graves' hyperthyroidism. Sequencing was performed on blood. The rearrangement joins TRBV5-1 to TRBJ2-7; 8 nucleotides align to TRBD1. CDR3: CASSPGQGIKQYF. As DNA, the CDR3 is TGCGCCAGCAGCCCTGGACAGGGTATCAAGCAGTACTTC.